A single sample is the source of the 16 T cell receptor beta chains below, sequenced in a study of CXCR3-negative and CXCR3-positive naive CD8 T cells. Notes on the study in general: A higher hydrophobicity marked the TRB CDR3s of CXCR3-positive naive cells versus CXCR3-negative naive cells.

The libraries of TRB cDNA were prepared using 5' RACE with UMI labels. TCRdb processed the 5' RACE reads again and assigns one entry to each CDR3 protein, with no DNA. The sample data list 150,000 or so distinct CDR3 sequences. These TCRs' antigens remain unknown. Material: naive CXCR3+ CD8+ T cells from blood. The sample's subset: CD45RO-CCR7+CD27+CD95- naive CD8+ T cells expressing CXCR3 (TNR3+). All receptors come from a human donor in good health. Some clones in this sample may be carry-over from other donors' samples.

The CDR3 loop reads CASSSVTYEQYF. The V and J genes are TRBV11-2 and TRBJ2-7. The germline V gene encodes CDR1 SGHAT and CDR2 FQNNGV. The CDR3 sequence is 12 residues long.

The rearrangement joins TRBV3-1 to TRBJ1-2; there is no DNA to check the TCRdb D call of TRBD1. The CDR3 extends over 15 amino acids. CDR1 is LGHDT and CDR2 is YNNKEL in the germline V gene (reference sequence). The CDR3 spells CASSLGQGRDYGYTF.

This chain connects TRBV29-1 to TRBJ1-1; no DNA is available, so the TRBD1 call from TCRdb remains unchecked. Germline V CDR1 and CDR2: SQVTM, ANQGSEA. The CDR3 has 14 amino acids. This CDR3 reads CSVGSGGFGTEAFF.

CDR3: CASSLTQGTLLEQYF. The V call is TRBV7-3, the J call TRBJ2-7; TCRdb outputs TRBD1, but without DNA this stays unchecked. The CDR3 runs 15 residues. Germline values: CDR1 SGHTA, CDR2 FQGTGA.

V gene TRBV27 combines with J gene TRBJ2-2; no DNA is available, so the TRBD2 call from TCRdb remains unchecked. Germline CDR1 and CDR2: MNHEY and SMNVEV (reference sequence). This CDR3 is 14 amino acids long. CDR3 in amino acids: CASSFSGRGGELFF.

CDR3 in amino acids: CASSLGTGGAAYNEQFF. V usage is TRBV11-3 and J usage is TRBJ2-1; the TCRdb call, TRBD1, lacks DNA for checking. Germline-derived CDR1 and CDR2 are SGHNT and YENEEA. The length of the CDR3 is 17 residues.

V usage is TRBV6-2 or TRBV6-3 and J usage is TRBJ2-1; the TCRdb call, TRBD2, lacks DNA for checking. CDR3 length equals 21 residues. Per germline, CDR1 MNHEY and CDR2 SVGEGT. The CDR3 protein is CASSDTAGTSGGTGPRNEQFF.

J is TRBJ2-1 and V is TRBV4-3; TCRdb's D call of TRBD2 is untestable without DNA. The germline gives CDR1 LGHNA, CDR2 YSLEER. This CDR3 region has 15 residues. The CDR3: CASSQEAGGYNEQFF.

The rearrangement links TRBV28 to TRBJ2-1; TCRdb reports TRBD1, a call that lacks DNA to check it against. There are 17 residues in the CDR3. Germline V lookup: CDR1 MDHEN, CDR2 SYDVKM. CDR3: CASSPTGTASSYNEQFF.

V and J are TRBV4-1 and TRBJ2-3; TCRdb reports TRBD2, a call that lacks DNA to check it against. The germline gives CDR1 MGHRA, CDR2 YSYEKL. This CDR3 contains 16 residues. CDR3 sequence: CASSQGGGGFTDTQYF.

This chain joins TRBV6-2 or TRBV6-3 and TRBJ2-1. Germline V gives CDR1 MNHEY, CDR2 SVGEGT. This CDR3 spans 15 amino acids. This chain's CDR3 is CASSYSTSLFHEQFF.

The chain uses TRBV27 and TRBJ2-3; TCRdb names TRBD1, which stays unverified in the absence of DNA. CDR3 size: 13 residues. CDR1 is MNHEY, CDR2 SMNVEV, per germline (reference sequence). Here the CDR3 reads CASSPHGADTQYF.

This CDR3 is CASSSLTGLLEQYF. The genes are TRBV7-9 and TRBJ2-7; lacking DNA, the TRBD1 call made by TCRdb goes unchecked. The CDR3 runs to 14 residues. Germline CDR1 SEHNR, CDR2 FQNEAQ (reference sequence).

This rearrangement joins TRBV29-1 to TRBJ2-7; TCRdb reports TRBD1, a call that lacks DNA to check it against. The germline V gene encodes CDR1 SQVTM and CDR2 ANQGSEA. The CDR3 runs 15 residues. CDR3 region: CSVEDRQGSGYEQYF.

The chain carries TRBV4-1 and TRBJ2-7; TCRdb lists TRBD2, though no DNA is available to test this call. The CDR3 sequence is 15 residues long. Germline V CDR1 and CDR2: MGHRA, YSYEKL. This CDR3 is CASSQTPRVSDEQYF.

The chain is built from TRBV5-1 and TRBJ2-7. The germline V gene has CDR1 SGHRS and CDR2 YFSETQ. The CDR3 covers 12 residues. This chain's CDR3 is CASSPTDFEQYF.